These 20 T cell receptor beta chains share one sample of origin, sequenced in a study of blood T cell repertoires in COVID-19. Clones were read by immunoSEQ multiplex PCR, and TCRdb kept only the in-frame ones, dropping some. The sample has approximately 210,000 clones; just over 85% are singletons. The sample taken for sequencing was PBMCs or T cells enriched from blood (not recorded which). These receptors all stem from a woman between 45 and 60 years old with acute COVID-19.

The chain joins TRBV29-1 to TRBJ1-3; D is unclear. Per germline, CDR1 SQVTM and CDR2 ANQGSEA. V was pared by 0 bases and J by 4 bases, with 13 bases between. The CDR3 totals 15 residues. CDR3 region: CSVEDSNISGNTIYF. As DNA, the CDR3 is TGCAGCGTTGAAGATTCGAACATTTCAGGAAACACCATATATTTT. The full variable domain, in which reference TRBV29-1 and TRBJ1-3 provide the parts outside the CDR3, is SAVISQKPSRDICQRGTSLTIQCQVDSQVTMMFWYRQQPGQSLTLIATANQGSEATYESGFVIDKFPISRPNLTFSTLTVSNMSPEDSSIYLCSVEDSNISGNTIYFGEGSWLTVV.

This chain connects TRBV14 to TRBJ1-1; the D gene is possibly TRBD1 (5 bases). Looked up from germline, CDR1 is SGHDN and CDR2 is FVKESK. Trimming removed 4 bases from V and 5 bases from J, with 17 bases in between. The CDR3 contains 15 residues. The CDR3 coding sequence is TGTGCCAGCAGCCCTCGGCTGGGGGGTGTGACTGAAGCTTTCTTT. Translated, it gives CASSPRLGGVTEAFF.

The J gene is TRBJ1-1, the V gene TRBV13, with 9 bases fitting TRBD1. V lost 1 base, J lost 5 bases, and 8 bases stayed unmatched. This CDR3 spans 16 amino acids. Germline CDR1 is PRHDT and CDR2 is FYEKMQ (reference sequence). CDR3 sequence: CASSLASGTGRTEAFF. The DNA of the CDR3 is TGTGCCAGCAGCTTAGCCTCCGGGACAGGGAGGACTGAAGCTTTCTTT.

The genes are TRBV7-2 and TRBJ2-5, with a weak D call TRBD2 (5 bases). Germline lookup yields CDR1 SGHTA and CDR2 FQGNSA. The CDR3 runs to 13 residues. Between the trimmed V and J ends, which lost 2 bases and 4 bases, there was a span of 8 bases. The CDR3 sequence: CASSLFAGETQYF. As DNA, the CDR3 is TGTGCCAGCAGCTTATTTGCGGGAGAGACCCAGTACTTC.

V usage is TRBV19 and J usage is TRBJ2-3; TRBD1 might be the D (5 bases). The CDR3 loop spans 15 amino acids. The germline CDR1 and CDR2 sequences are LNHDA and SQIVND (reference sequence). V lost 6 bases, J lost 2 bases, and 15 bases lay in between. The CDR3 DNA reads as TGTGCCAGTAGGACCATCGGACACTCCACAGATACGCAGTATTTT. This translates into CASRTIGHSTDTQYF.

This clone was found a few times. CDR3 in DNA: TGTGCCACCAGAACTCAGGGCGGTGACTATGGCTACACCTTC. This codes for CATRTQGGDYGYTF. The chain couples TRBV15 to TRBJ1-2, with D perhaps TRBD1 (5 bases). V was trimmed by 6 bases and J by 3 bases, leaving 14 bases between them. CDR1 is LNHNV and CDR2 is YYDKDF in the germline V gene (reference sequence). The CDR3 spans 14 residues.

V is TRBV7-3 and J is TRBJ2-1, with 10 bases lining up with TRBD2. CDR1 is SGHTA, CDR2 FQGTGA, per germline. This CDR3 has 13 amino acids. The V gene end was trimmed by 0 bases and the J gene end by 12 bases; junction bases not matched to a gene: 2. The CDR3 region is CASSLTTSGAQFF. The CDR3 DNA reads TGTGCCAGCAGCTTAACAACTAGCGGGGCGCAGTTCTTC.

The chain combines TRBV19 with TRBJ1-5, with 10 bases that match TRBD1. The germline V gene has CDR1 LNHDA and CDR2 SQIVND (reference sequence). The V segment lost 7 bases and the J segment 1 base; nucleotides outside the gene matches: 7. The CDR3 sequence is 16 residues long. In DNA, the CDR3 is TGTGCCAGTAACAATAGGGACAGGGGAAGCAATCAGCCCCAGCATTTT. Its protein is CASNNRDRGSNQPQHF. Filled out from reference TRBV19 and TRBJ1-5, the complete variable domain reads DGGITQSPKYLFRKEGQNVTLSCEQNLNHDAMYWYRQDPGQGLRLIYYSQIVNDFQKGDIAEGYSVSREKKESFPLTVTSAQKNPTAFYLCASNNRDRGSNQPQHFGDGTRLSIL.

This chain links TRBV18 with TRBJ1-5; D possibly corresponds to TRBD1 (5 bases). The CDR3 has 13 amino acids. Trimming removed 6 bases at V and 5 bases at J, with 11 bases between. Germline values: CDR1 KGHSH, CDR2 LQKENI. CDR3 DNA sequence: TGTGCCAGCTCGGCGGGGCAGGATCAGCCCCAGCATTTT. Translating it yields CASSAGQDQPQHF.

V gene TRBV6-5 combines with J gene TRBJ2-1; D might be TRBD1 (5 bases). V was trimmed by 2 bases and J by 0 bases, leaving 11 bases between them. CDR1 and CDR2 (germline): MNHEY, SVGAGI. This CDR3 has 16 residues. CDR3: CASSYSQGSSYNEQFF. CDR3 nucleotide sequence: TGTGCCAGCAGTTACAGCCAGGGTAGCTCCTACAATGAGCAGTTCTTC.

This clone was detected once. V and J are TRBV27 and TRBJ1-5; the D is unclear. Germline lookup yields CDR1 MNHEY and CDR2 SMNVEV (reference sequence). Between the trimmed V and J ends, which lost 3 bases and 2 bases, there was a span of 11 bases. The CDR3 extends over 15 amino acids. The CDR3 loop reads CASSFGVPGNQPQHF. DNA for the CDR3: TGTGCCAGCAGTTTCGGTGTTCCGGGCAATCAGCCCCAGCATTTT.

The genes are TRBV7-3 and TRBJ2-7; 9 nucleotides align to TRBD1. J lost 4 bases, V lost 0 bases, and 10 bases had no gene match. Per the germline V gene, CDR1 is SGHTA and CDR2 is FQGTGA. This CDR3 is built from 17 residues. The CDR3 is CASSLTGATGGGYEQYF. The CDR3 DNA sequence: TGTGCCAGCAGCTTAACGGGGGCCACAGGGGGCGGATACGAGCAGTACTTC.

The genes are TRBV23-1 and TRBJ1-2; D not resolved. TRBV23-1 is an ORF, with its function uncertain. V lost 0 bases to trimming and J lost 0 bases, with 8 bases between them. The CDR3 is made up of 15 amino acids. CDR3 DNA: TGCGCCAGCAGTCAATCACAAAACACTAACTATGGCTACACCTTC. Its translation: CASSQSQNTNYGYTF.

This rearrangement joins TRBV29-1 to TRBJ2-5, with D tentatively TRBD2 (6 bases). The germline gives CDR1 SQVTM, CDR2 ANQGSEA. CDR3 size: 14 residues. V was shortened by 4 bases and J by 0 bases, with 12 bases between the two germline ends. CDR3 nucleotide sequence: TGCAGCGTTGGCCGGGGGTTCTACCAAGAGACCCAGTACTTC. Translating gives CSVGRGFYQETQYF.

The V gene is TRBV11-2, the J gene TRBJ1-1; D is ambiguous. This CDR3 spans 13 amino acids. The V end was cut by 3 bases, the J end by 1 base, with 6 bases between. CDR1 is SGHAT and CDR2 is FQNNGV in the germline V gene. CDR3 in amino acids: CASSFDRNTEAFF. The CDR3 region has the DNA TGTGCCAGCAGCTTCGATAGGAACACTGAAGCTTTCTTT.

The chain joins TRBV7-8 to TRBJ2-7; 9 nucleotides line up with TRBD2. V trimming: 5 bases; J trimming: 3 bases; junction bases outside the gene matches: 5. This CDR3 contains 14 residues. Germline V gene sequence: CDR1 SGHVS, CDR2 FQNEAQ. CDR3 in amino acids: CASSRGTSIYEQYF. DNA for the CDR3: TGTGCCAGCAGCCGAGGGACTAGCATCTACGAGCAGTACTTC.

The chain has TRBV5-1 and TRBJ2-3; the match to TRBD1 covers 8 bases. The CDR3 runs to 14 residues. Germline V gene lookup returns CDR1 SGHRS and CDR2 YFSETQ. V lost 0 bases to trimming and J lost 6 bases; unmatched junction nucleotides: 3. This chain's CDR3 is CASSLGQGPDTQYF. The CDR3, as DNA: TGCGCCAGCAGCTTGGGACAGGGGCCCGATACGCAGTATTTT. Drawing the rest from reference TRBV5-1 and TRBJ2-3, the complete variable domain is KAGVTQTPRYLIKTRGQQVTLSCSPISGHRSVSWYQQTPGQGLQFLFEYFSETQRNKGNFPGRFSGRQFSNSRSEMNVSTLELGDSALYLCASSLGQGPDTQYFGPGTRLTVL.

V usage is TRBV7-7 and J usage is TRBJ1-5; D is possibly TRBD1 (5 bases). The CDR3 length is 16 residues. Germline CDR1 SSHAT, CDR2 FNYEAQ (reference sequence). The V end lost 0 bases, the J end lost 0 bases, and 9 bases lay between the germline ends. The CDR3 coding sequence is TGTGCCAGCAGCTTAGCCCTACAGGATAGCAATCAGCCCCAGCATTTT. Protein sequence: CASSLALQDSNQPQHF.

J is TRBJ2-3 and V is TRBV19, with D maybe TRBD2 (7 bases). V shed 10 bases and J shed 1 base, with 18 bases lying between them. Germline-derived CDR1 and CDR2 are LNHDA and SQIVND (reference sequence). There are 15 residues in the CDR3. The DNA for the CDR3 is TGTGCCATCGCCCGAGGGGGGGGCGGCACAGATACGCAGTATTTT. Protein product: CAIARGGGGTDTQYF.

The chain uses TRBV27 and TRBJ2-5; 8 bases match TRBD2. V lost 5 bases and J lost 4; bases outside the gene matches: 15. Germline CDR1 is MNHEY and CDR2 is SMNVEV (reference sequence). The CDR3 is 17 amino acids. CDR3 nucleotides: TGTGCCAGCAGTAATTTCGGGGGGGCGGGAGATTTAGAGACCCAGTACTTC. Translating it yields CASSNFGGAGDLETQYF.